This TCR beta chain originates from a study of T cell changes during pregnancy in multiple sclerosis (dated by TCRdb to the late 2010s). Regarding the study in general: The study examined how the T cell repertoire changed over the course of pregnancy in women with multiple sclerosis.

On this clone itself: Its specific antigen is unknown. No base quality information exists; no much larger clone differs at one position.

Libraries were constructed by the immunoSEQ multiplex PCR assay. The immuneACCESS repertoire file appears here via TCRdb, limited to in-frame rearrangements. These files lack a portion of the clones; in checked studies, under half of the deficit traces to unresolved V genes, and the cause of the others is not known. This sample gives just under 85,000 clones in total; approximately 90% of them show up just once. Together, the top ten hold approximately 2.5% of the sample. CDR1 and CDR2 are read off the germline V gene as MNHNS and SASEGT. Trimming accounts for 6 bases at V and 1 base at J, while the number of junction bases matched to no gene is 3. Spanning cysteine to phenylalanine, the CDR3 consists of 15 amino acids. The sequence is cut down to CDR3 DNA, 45 bases in frame from base 1.

The chain uses TRBV6-1 and TRBJ2-3, with 11 junctional bases fitting TRBD2. The input for sequencing was peripheral blood, taken in the first trimester of pregnancy. This receptor was obtained from a female donor with multiple sclerosis, enrolled in a pregnancy study. This receptor has the CDR3 CASRPLAGGTDTQYF. DNA sequence: TGTGCCAGCAGGCCACTAGCGGGGGGCACAGATACGCAGTATTTT.